Listed here are 20 T cell receptor beta chains from one sample, sequenced in a study of Graves' ophthalmopathy and Graves' hyperthyroidism. RNA served as the template for amplifying TCR beta CDR3 regions. RT-PCR with HTBI primers came first, then second-round multiplex PCR. TCRdb passed the multiplex PCR reads through MiXCR, listing each CDR3 protein once. The profile covers 900,000 to 1,200,000 distinct CDR3 sequences, with around a third appearing a single time and 11% taken by the ten largest. The sequenced material came from peripheral blood or thyroid tissue (not recorded which). The receptors derive from an adult man with Graves' hyperthyroidism.

The chain joins TRBV15 to TRBJ2-7, with 13 positions matching TRBD2. The CDR3 consists of 16 residues. V lost 3 bases, J lost 4 bases, and 6 bases stayed unmatched. Germline V gene lookup returns CDR1 LNHNV and CDR2 YYDKDF (reference sequence). The CDR3 is CATSRTGTSGMYEQYF. The CDR3 bases are TGTGCCACCAGCAGGACCGGGACTAGCGGGATGTACGAGCAGTACTTC.

This rearrangement joins TRBV20-1 to TRBJ2-7; D not resolved. The CDR3 is 11 residues long. Germline V CDR1 and CDR2: DFQATT, SNEGSKA (reference sequence). Trimming cost V 6 bases and J 4 bases, with 10 bases left between them. The CDR3 region has the DNA TGCAGTGCCCCAGAGGCGTACGAGCAGTACTTC. Protein product: CSAPEAYEQYF.

This clonotype was seen repeatedly, ten times or more. The gene calls are TRBV20-1 and TRBJ2-5; D not resolved. The CDR3 spans 15 residues. Trimming removed 3 bases from V and 1 base from J, with 15 bases in between. Germline V gives CDR1 DFQATT, CDR2 SNEGSKA (reference sequence). Here the CDR3 reads CSASRPGASQETQYF. CDR3 bases: TGCAGTGCTAGTCGTCCGGGCGCATCCCAAGAGACCCAGTACTTC.

This clonotype showed up just a few times. The V gene is TRBV4-2, the J gene TRBJ2-7, with D possibly matching TRBD1 (5 bases). This CDR3 comprises 14 residues. Per the germline V gene, CDR1 is LGHNA and CDR2 is YNFKEQ. V lost 4 bases to trimming and J lost 3 bases, with 13 bases between them. CDR3 DNA: TGTGCCAGCAGCCCCTCCTATCAGGGCTACGAGCAGTACTTC. Residues: CASSPSYQGYEQYF.

This clonotype was observed at least ten times. The J gene is TRBJ1-6, the V gene TRBV5-6; 8 positions agree with TRBD1. CDR3 length: 15 amino acids. J lost 5 bases, V lost 4 bases, and 5 bases had no gene match. Germline V lookup: CDR1 SGHDT, CDR2 YYEEEE. The CDR3 loop is CASSPTTGDNSPLHF. The CDR3 nucleotides are TGTGCCAGCAGCCCCACGACAGGGGATAATTCACCCCTCCACTTT.

Turning to this clonotype: A much larger clone is a single base away; this may be a read error. This rearrangement joins TRBV5-1 to TRBJ2-7, with D unclear. Germline CDR1 reads SGHRS; CDR2 reads YFSETQ. CDR3 length: 12 amino acids. The CDR3: CASSLYGYQRYF. CDR3 DNA: TGTGCCAGCAGCTTATACGGATATCAGCGGTACTTC.

The rearrangement links TRBV19 to TRBJ1-2; a weak D match, TRBD1 (6 bases). Looked up from germline, CDR1 is LNHDA and CDR2 is SQIVND (reference sequence). Trimming pared 7 bases from V and 8 bases from J, leaving 11 bases between. This CDR3 spans 11 amino acids. CDR3 protein: CASKAGGGYTF. The CDR3 DNA reads TGTGCCAGTAAGGCGGGGGGCGGCTACACCTTC.

This chain uses TRBV5-8 with TRBJ2-7; 7 bases map to TRBD2. The J segment lost 6 bases and the V segment lost 3 bases, leaving 15 bases of the junction unmatched. Germline V gene lookup returns CDR1 SGHTS and CDR2 YDEGEE. The CDR3 has 16 residues. In nucleotides, the CDR3 is TGTGCCAGCAGCTCTTTAGCGAGGGAGGGCCTCCCCGAGCAGTACTTC. Its translation: CASSSLAREGLPEQYF.

This clonotype occurred many times. This chain joins TRBV7-8 and TRBJ1-5; TRBD1 matches at 7 bases. J lost 4 bases, V lost 3 bases, and 6 bases had no gene match. Germline V CDR1 and CDR2: SGHVS, FQNEAQ. The CDR3 runs 15 residues. CDR3 DNA sequence: TGTGCCAGCAGCTTTCTAGGGGGCACAAATCAGCCCCAGCATTTT. This gives the protein CASSFLGGTNQPQHF.

This rearrangement joins TRBV10-3 to TRBJ2-7, with D perhaps matching TRBD2 (6 bases). Per the germline V gene, CDR1 is ENHRY and CDR2 is SYGVKD. This CDR3 spans 15 amino acids. V was shortened by 2 bases and J by 4 bases, with 15 bases between the two germline ends. The CDR3 loop is CAISEVEAEGYEQYF. The DNA of the CDR3 is TGTGCCATCAGTGAGGTAGAAGCGGAGGGGTACGAGCAGTACTTC.

The rearrangement uses TRBV7-2 and TRBJ1-6, with no clear D. The germline V and J ends were trimmed by 5 bases and 8 bases, with 13 bases remaining between them. This CDR3 spans 14 amino acids. Germline V gene sequence: CDR1 SGHTA, CDR2 FQGNSA. This CDR3 is CASSQTSGDSPLHF. The CDR3 DNA is TGTGCCAGCAGCCAAACTAGCGGGGATTCACCCCTCCACTTT.

The rearrangement uses TRBV29-1 and TRBJ2-5; no definite D call. V was cut by 4 bases and J by 1 base, with 16 bases left in between. The CDR3 spans 15 residues. Germline values: CDR1 SQVTM, CDR2 ANQGSEA. The CDR3 sequence is CSVAYSGYGQETQYF. In DNA form, the CDR3 reads TGCAGCGTTGCTTATTCGGGTTATGGCCAAGAGACCCAGTACTTC.

This clonotype has only a few counts. This chain uses TRBV9 with TRBJ1-5; D ambiguous. The V gene lost 2 bases and the J gene lost 5 bases, with 11 bases spanning the gap. Germline V gene data show CDR1 as SGDLS and CDR2 as YYNGEE. This CDR3 is built from 14 residues. The CDR3 reads CASSVSPTDQPQHF. CDR3 nucleotides: TGTGCCAGCAGCGTGAGCCCAACCGATCAGCCCCAGCATTTT.

The chain joins TRBV10-3 to TRBJ2-7; 10 bases align to TRBD1. V gave up 10 bases and J gave up 3 bases; unmatched junction bases: 9. This CDR3 has 14 amino acids. The germline V gene encodes CDR1 ENHRY and CDR2 SYGVKD. The CDR3 sequence: CATLTGGPIYEQYF. DNA for the CDR3: TGTGCCACCCTGACAGGGGGCCCGATCTACGAGCAGTACTTC.

This clonotype was found many times. This rearrangement joins TRBV2 to TRBJ2-5; a possible D gene is TRBD2 (5 bases). Germline V gives CDR1 SNHLY, CDR2 FYNNEI. The CDR3 sequence is 13 residues long. The germline V and J ends were trimmed by 6 bases and 5 bases, with 13 bases remaining between them. As DNA, the CDR3 is TGTGCCAGCAGAGCAAACCCGGGGGAGACCCAGTACTTC. This encodes CASRANPGETQYF.

This clonotype has at least ten counts. This chain uses TRBV12-3 or TRBV12-4 with TRBJ1-1; 7 nucleotides line up with TRBD1. V shed 5 bases, J shed 4 bases, and the junction held 7 bases outside the gene matches. CDR3 size: 14 residues. CDR3 residues: CASSPTTGPTEAFF. The CDR3 region has the DNA TGTGCCAGCAGTCCGACGACAGGGCCCACTGAAGCTTTCTTT.

The chain carries TRBV27 and TRBJ2-5; the D is unclear. The CDR3 is 15 residues long. CDR1 and CDR2 (germline): MNHEY, SMNVEV (reference sequence). V dropped 2 bases and J dropped 2 bases, with 12 bases sitting between them. The CDR3 nucleotides read TGTGCCAGCAGTTTACGGTGGGGATCACAAGAGACCCAGTACTTC. Its protein is CASSLRWGSQETQYF.

The rearrangement links TRBV11-2 to TRBJ2-3; TRBD2 is a possible D gene (5 bases). Germline CDR1 and CDR2: SGHAT and FQNNGV. The CDR3 extends over 15 amino acids. Between the trimmed V and J ends, which lost 4 bases and 0 bases, there was a span of 11 bases. The CDR3 DNA follows: TGTGCCAGCAGCTCTTGGGGAGTTAGCACAGATACGCAGTATTTT. Its translation is CASSSWGVSTDTQYF.

This sequence joins TRBV29-1 and TRBJ1-5; 10 bases are a match to TRBD1. CDR1 is SQVTM, CDR2 ANQGSEA, per germline. The CDR3 is made up of 17 amino acids. J gave up 1 base and V 6 bases, and 12 bases lay outside the gene matches. The CDR3: CSVAGTGEERSNQPQHF. The CDR3 DNA follows: TGCAGCGTAGCCGGGACAGGGGAGGAACGGAGCAATCAGCCCCAGCATTTT.

This clonotype was picked up many times. The chain is built from TRBV7-8 and TRBJ2-5, with 7 bases identical to TRBD2. The germline V gene encodes CDR1 SGHVS and CDR2 FQNEAQ. Trimming removed 4 bases from V and 5 bases from J; junction bases left unmatched: 10. CDR3 length equals 15 residues. CDR3 sequence (DNA): TGTGCCAGCAGCTATTGGGGTGCGGGAGCGGAGACCCAGTACTTC. As protein: CASSYWGAGAETQYF.